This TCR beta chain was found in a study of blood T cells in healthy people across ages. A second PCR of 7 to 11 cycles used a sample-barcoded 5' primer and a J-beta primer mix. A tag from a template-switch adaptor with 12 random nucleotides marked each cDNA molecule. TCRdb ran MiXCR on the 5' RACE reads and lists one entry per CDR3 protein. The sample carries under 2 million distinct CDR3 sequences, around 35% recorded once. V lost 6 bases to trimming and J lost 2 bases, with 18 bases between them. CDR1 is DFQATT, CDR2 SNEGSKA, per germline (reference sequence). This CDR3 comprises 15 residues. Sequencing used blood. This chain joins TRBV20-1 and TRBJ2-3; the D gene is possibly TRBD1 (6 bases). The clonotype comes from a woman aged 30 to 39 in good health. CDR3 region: CSALGGQRLTDTQYF. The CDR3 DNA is TGCAGTGCCCTAGGGGGTCAGCGGCTCACAGATACGCAGTATTTT.